This T cell receptor (beta chain) was sequenced during a study of OX40 agonist ivuxolimab in advanced cancers. This CDR3 is built from 13 residues. Some clones are missing from TCRdb's copy, which holds only in-frame ones; the method was immunoSEQ multiplex PCR. The data show some 50,000 clones, with 84% seen just once and about 4.6% held by the top ten. This specimen was CD4+ or CD8+ T cells sorted from blood, taken in a trial of the OX40 agonist ivuxolimab. The rearrangement joins TRBV21-1 to TRBJ2-7; the table's D call, TRBD1, has no DNA check behind it. TRBV21-1 is an annotated pseudogene. The origin of this receptor is an adult with an advanced solid tumor such as melanoma, head and neck, liver or kidney cancer. The CDR3 coding sequence is TGTGCCAGCAGCCGGGACACGTCATACGAGCAGTACTTC. This encodes CASSRDTSYEQYF.